A single sample is the source of the 25 T cell receptor beta chains below, sequenced in a study of blood T cell repertoires in COVID-19 (dated by TCRdb to 2018 to 2021). Libraries were prepared through the immunoSEQ multiplex PCR assay. TCRdb took this table from immuneACCESS and kept in-frame rearrangements with V and J called. Such tables lack part of the clones; where checked against another copy, unresolved V genes explain under half of the gap, and the rest is unexplained. Present in this sample are tens of thousands of clones, approximately 80% of which were seen just once. The top ten hold roughly 10% of the sample. Sequencing input: peripheral blood. These receptors came from a man between 50 and 59 years old with acute or convalescent COVID-19.

CDR3 protein: CASSQTGTSNQPQHF. CDR3 in DNA: TGCGCCAGCAGCCAAACCGGGACAAGCAATCAGCCCCAGCATTTT. V gene TRBV4-1 combines with J gene TRBJ1-5; D is perhaps TRBD1 (6 bases). From germline, CDR1 is MGHRA and CDR2 YSYEKL. V dropped 2 bases and J dropped 1 base, with 9 bases sitting between them. The CDR3 has 15 amino acids.

The chain joins TRBV6-1 to TRBJ1-5; 7 bases are a match to TRBD1. Germline CDR1 reads MNHNS; CDR2 reads SASEGT. V dropped 4 bases and J dropped 5; count of bases not matched to a gene: 17. The CDR3 spans 18 residues. The CDR3: CASSAATGFDGRYQPQHF. The CDR3 bases are TGTGCCAGCAGTGCCGCGACAGGGTTTGACGGGAGATATCAGCCCCAGCATTTT.

The V call is TRBV19, the J call TRBJ2-1; a possible D gene is TRBD1 (6 bases). The CDR3 is 14 residues long. Germline assignment: CDR1 LNHDA and CDR2 SQIVND (reference sequence). Trimming shortened V by 4 bases and J by 5 bases, and 12 bases separated the two germline ends. Written as DNA, the CDR3 is TGTGCCAGTAGTACTGGGACACTCAACAATGAGCAGTTCTTC. It specifies CASSTGTLNNEQFF.

This clone was observed a handful of times. The rearrangement links TRBV9 to TRBJ1-6; TRBD1 is a possible D gene (5 bases). The CDR3 covers 14 residues. Trimming took 0 bases from V and 8 from J, leaving 9 bases between them. Germline CDR1 is SGDLS and CDR2 is YYNGEE. DNA of the CDR3: TGTGCCAGCAGCGTAGCTGACAGCCATTCACCCCTCCACTTT. It specifies CASSVADSHSPLHF.

The V call is TRBV3-1 (or the pseudogene TRBV3-2), the J call TRBJ2-3; 15 nucleotides line up with TRBD2. The CDR3 length is 18 residues. V trimming: 4 bases; J trimming: 2 bases; junction bases outside the gene matches: 7. The germline CDR1 and CDR2 sequences are LGHDT and YNNKEL (reference sequence). DNA for the CDR3: TGTGCCAGCAGCCCGACCGGGACTAGCGGGGGGAACACAGATACGCAGTATTTT. It specifies CASSPTGTSGGNTDTQYF.

V and J are TRBV7-8 and TRBJ1-5, with D unclear. V lost 7 bases, J lost 4 bases, and 14 bases lay in between. CDR3 length equals 14 residues. Germline CDR1 and CDR2: SGHVS and FQNEAQ. CDR3 coding DNA: TGTGCCAGCAAACTAGGAGCACAGAATCAGCCCCAGCATTTT. Translating it yields CASKLGAQNQPQHF.

The gene calls are TRBV6-2 or TRBV6-3 and TRBJ2-1, with 10 bases lining up with TRBD1. CDR1 is MNHEY, CDR2 SVGEGT, per germline. After removal of 2 bases from V and 4 bases from J, the junction contained 5 bases not matched to a gene. The CDR3 is made up of 16 amino acids. The CDR3 coding sequence is TGTGCCAGCAGTTACCGTCCGGGACAGGGGTACAATGAGCAGTTCTTC. Its protein is CASSYRPGQGYNEQFF.

This sequence joins TRBV20-1 and TRBJ1-5; D unclear. Germline V gives CDR1 DFQATT, CDR2 SNEGSKA (reference sequence). This CDR3 has 14 residues. Trimming removed 3 bases at V and 6 bases at J, with 15 bases between. The CDR3, as DNA: TGCAGTGCTAGTGTAGACCGGGTGGCTCAGCCCCAGCATTTT. This codes for CSASVDRVAQPQHF.

The chain couples TRBV5-1 to TRBJ1-3; TRBD1 matches at 9 bases. With V trimmed by 0 bases and J by 1 base, 2 bases remained unmatched. CDR3 size: 16 residues. Per germline, CDR1 SGHRS and CDR2 YFSETQ. CDR3 sequence (DNA): TGCGCCAGCAGCTTGGCCGGGACAGGGTCTGGAAACACCATATATTTT. Its translation: CASSLAGTGSGNTIYF.

The J gene is TRBJ1-1, the V gene TRBV5-4; 7 bases map to TRBD1. Germline lookup yields CDR1 SGHNT and CDR2 YYREEE (reference sequence). The CDR3 is 15 amino acids. The J segment lost 2 bases and the V segment lost 4 bases, leaving 8 bases of the junction unmatched. The CDR3 loop is CASSLATGVNTEAFF. In DNA form, the CDR3 reads TGTGCCAGCAGCCTGGCAACAGGGGTTAACACTGAAGCTTTCTTT.

This chain connects TRBV5-6 to TRBJ1-5; tentatively, D is TRBD1 (6 bases). CDR3 length: 15 amino acids. The germline CDR1 and CDR2 sequences are SGHDT and YYEEEE. Trimming took 2 bases from V and 0 from J, leaving 9 bases between them. The CDR3 DNA reads as TGTGCCAGCAGCTTTGGACAGATTAGCAATCAGCCCCAGCATTTT. This translates into CASSFGQISNQPQHF.

The sample holds one count of this clone. The chain has TRBV5-1 and TRBJ2-3, with 9 bases matching TRBD2. CDR3 length equals 16 residues. The ends lost 4 bases at V and 3 bases at J; junction bases unmatched: 9. Germline CDR1 reads SGHRS; CDR2 reads YFSETQ. This CDR3 reads CASSTTRGGGTDTQYF. Here the CDR3 DNA reads TGCGCCAGCAGCACCACACGCGGGGGGGGTACAGATACGCAGTATTTT.

The chain joins TRBV7-2 to TRBJ2-7; no clear D. Per the germline V gene, CDR1 is SGHTA and CDR2 is FQGNSA. Trimming shortened V by 2 bases and J by 7 bases, and 12 bases separated the two germline ends. This CDR3 has 13 residues. DNA for the CDR3: TGTGCCAGCAGCTTAATGGGCAGGCGTGAGCAGTACTTC. Encoded protein: CASSLMGRREQYF.

The genes are TRBV5-4 and TRBJ2-5; D perhaps matches TRBD2 (8 bases). The germline V gene has CDR1 SGHNT and CDR2 YYREEE (reference sequence). Between the trimmed V and J ends, which lost 5 bases and 5 bases, there was a span of 19 bases. The CDR3 contains 15 residues. For the CDR3, the DNA is TGTGCCAGCAGACCTCGGGAGGGGGCATGGGAGACCCAGTACTTC. It translates to CASRPREGAWETQYF.

The chain couples TRBV18 to TRBJ2-3; D unclear. From germline, CDR1 is KGHSH and CDR2 LQKENI. CDR3 length: 14 residues. Deletions cut 0 bases from V and 1 base from J, with 5 bases between. This CDR3 reads CASSPPTRTDTQYF. CDR3 DNA: TGTGCCAGCTCACCACCGACTCGCACAGATACGCAGTATTTT.

The gene calls are TRBV7-2 and TRBJ2-5; TRBD1 might be the D (5 bases). Between the trimmed V and J ends, which lost 6 bases and 7 bases, there was a span of 21 bases. The CDR3 runs to 15 residues. CDR1 and CDR2 (germline): SGHTA, FQGNSA. The CDR3 here is CASSGASAAMGTQYF. Written as DNA, the CDR3 is TGTGCCAGCAGTGGGGCTAGTGCGGCCATGGGGACCCAGTACTTC.

This chain joins TRBV5-6 and TRBJ2-7, with D possibly matching TRBD2 (6 bases). The V end lost 6 bases, the J end lost 4 bases, and 23 bases lay between the germline ends. Germline CDR1 and CDR2: SGHDT and YYEEEE. The CDR3 sequence is 16 residues long. CDR3 region: CASTLGRSRDEYEQYF. CDR3 bases: TGTGCCAGCACCCTGGGGAGGTCGCGGGACGAGTACGAGCAGTACTTC.

Written as DNA, the CDR3 is TGTGCCAGCAGCTTAGGGGACAGAAACATTCAGTACTTC. Protein product: CASSLGDRNIQYF. The chain employs TRBV7-9 and TRBJ2-4, with 7 bases aligning to TRBD1. Losses at the gene ends were 1 base for V and 6 bases for J; bases not matched to a gene: 0. Per germline, CDR1 SEHNR and CDR2 FQNEAQ (reference sequence). The CDR3 loop spans 13 amino acids.

This rearrangement joins TRBV6-2 or TRBV6-3 to TRBJ2-7, with 7 bases aligning to TRBD2. CDR3 size: 16 residues. The germline CDR1 and CDR2 sequences are MNHEY and SVGEGT. V lost 5 bases, J lost 0 bases, and 10 bases stayed unmatched. CDR3 nucleotides: TGTGCCAGCAGTACAAACCCCGGGACTACCTCCTACGAGCAGTACTTC. It is translated as CASSTNPGTTSYEQYF.

The chain uses TRBV11-2 and TRBJ2-5; 8 bases fit TRBD2. Germline V lookup: CDR1 SGHAT, CDR2 FQNNGV. Trimming cost V 5 bases and J 2 bases; bases outside gene matches: 7. The CDR3 is 15 residues long. The CDR3 nucleotides read TGTGCCAGCAGCCCCTCCCGGGGGGGACAAGAGACCCAGTACTTC. Its protein product is CASSPSRGGQETQYF.

The chain has TRBV10-1 and TRBJ1-1; TRBD1 is a possible D gene (5 bases). V was pared by 2 bases and J by 0 bases, with 7 bases between. Germline V lookup: CDR1 WNHNN, CDR2 SYGVQD (reference sequence). The CDR3 contains 14 residues. The CDR3 DNA follows: TGCGCCAGCAGTGAGAAGGGGATGAACACTGAAGCTTTCTTT. Its translation: CASSEKGMNTEAFF.

This sequence joins TRBV19 and TRBJ1-2; 10 bases match TRBD1. Germline-derived CDR1 and CDR2 are LNHDA and SQIVND (reference sequence). CDR3 length: 14 amino acids. V was clipped by 4 bases and J by 4 bases; unmatched bases: 3. The CDR3 sequence: CASSKGQGSYGYTF. The CDR3 DNA is TGTGCCAGTAGTAAGGGACAGGGGAGCTATGGCTACACCTTC. The full variable domain, rest sourced from reference TRBV19 and TRBJ1-2, is DGGITQSPKYLFRKEGQNVTLSCEQNLNHDAMYWYRQDPGQGLRLIYYSQIVNDFQKGDIAEGYSVSREKKESFPLTVTSAQKNPTAFYLCASSKGQGSYGYTFGSGTRLTVV.

In this sample, this clone turned up once. The rearrangement uses TRBV6-5 and TRBJ2-5, with D perhaps matching TRBD2 (6 bases). The CDR3 runs to 13 residues. CDR1 and CDR2 from the germline V gene are MNHEY and SVGAGI. V was clipped by 7 bases and J by 2 bases, with 11 bases between them. CDR3 region: CASTRTIQETQYF. In DNA form, the CDR3 reads TGTGCCAGCACCCGGACTATTCAAGAGACCCAGTACTTC.

This rearrangement joins TRBV6-5 to TRBJ2-1; 7 bases fit TRBD2. This CDR3 has 13 amino acids. Germline-derived CDR1 and CDR2 are MNHEY and SVGAGI. The ends lost 7 bases at V and 10 bases at J; junction bases unmatched: 10. CDR3 DNA sequence: TGTGCCAGCACCCATCCCCTGGGGGGGGAGCAGTTCTTC. Its translation: CASTHPLGGEQFF.

The chain joins TRBV7-3 to TRBJ2-1; 13 bases fit TRBD2. The CDR3 has 16 residues. The trim removed 5 bases at V and 1 base at J, leaving 2 bases unmatched. Germline V gene data show CDR1 as SGHTA and CDR2 as FQGTGA. The CDR3 sequence: CASSRTSGSSYNEQFF. CDR3 bases: TGTGCCAGCAGCCGGACTAGCGGGAGTTCCTACAATGAGCAGTTCTTC.